This T cell receptor (beta chain) was profiled in a study of blood T cell repertoires in COVID-19. Only in-frame clones appear in the TCRdb table, and some are missing; sequencing was by immunoSEQ multiplex PCR. The sample holds about 64,000 clones, roughly 70% seen once. V was shortened by 4 bases and J by 6 bases, with 19 bases between the two germline ends. CDR1 and CDR2 (germline): MNHEY, SMNVEV (reference sequence). The CDR3 is 15 amino acids. The specimen was PBMCs or T cells enriched from blood (not recorded which). The V and J genes are TRBV27 and TRBJ2-7, with D tentatively TRBD2 (5 bases). This receptor was identified in an older woman who had been exposed to COVID-19. CDR3 in amino acids: CASSWVNGPGGEQYF. The CDR3, as DNA: TGTGCCAGCAGTTGGGTTAACGGCCCCGGAGGCGAGCAGTACTTC.